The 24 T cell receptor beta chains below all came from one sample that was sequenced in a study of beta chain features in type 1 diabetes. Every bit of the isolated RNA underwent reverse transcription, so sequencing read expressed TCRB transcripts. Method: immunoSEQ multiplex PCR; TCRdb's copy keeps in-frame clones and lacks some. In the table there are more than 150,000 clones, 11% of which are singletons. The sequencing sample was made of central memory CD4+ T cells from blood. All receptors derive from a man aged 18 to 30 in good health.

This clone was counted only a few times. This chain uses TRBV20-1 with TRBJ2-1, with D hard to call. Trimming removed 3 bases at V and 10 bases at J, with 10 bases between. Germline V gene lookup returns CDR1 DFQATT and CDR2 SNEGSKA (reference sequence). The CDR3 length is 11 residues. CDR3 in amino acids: CSARPAEEQFF. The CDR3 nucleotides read TGCAGTGCTAGGCCGGCGGAAGAGCAGTTCTTC.

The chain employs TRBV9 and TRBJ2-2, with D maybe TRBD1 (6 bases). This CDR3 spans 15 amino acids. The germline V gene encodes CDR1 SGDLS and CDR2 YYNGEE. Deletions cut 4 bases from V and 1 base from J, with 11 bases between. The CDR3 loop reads CASSFQGGNTGELFF. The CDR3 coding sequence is TGTGCCAGCAGCTTTCAAGGGGGGAACACCGGGGAGCTGTTTTTT.

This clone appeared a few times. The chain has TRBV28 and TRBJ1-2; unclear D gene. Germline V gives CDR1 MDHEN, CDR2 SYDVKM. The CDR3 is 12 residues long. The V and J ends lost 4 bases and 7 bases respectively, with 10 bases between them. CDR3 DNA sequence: TGTGCCAGCAGTTCCGGACGTTTTGGCTACACCTTC. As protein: CASSSGRFGYTF.

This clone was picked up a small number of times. The CDR3 protein is CATRRDRSPLHF. The DNA for the CDR3 is TGTGCCACCAGACGGGACCGTTCACCCCTCCACTTT. This sequence joins TRBV10-3 and TRBJ1-6; possible D gene TRBD1, 5 bases. This CDR3 is built from 12 residues. With 10 bases removed from V and 9 bases from J, the gap between germline ends came to 13 bases. CDR1 and CDR2 from the germline V gene are ENHRY and SYGVKD.

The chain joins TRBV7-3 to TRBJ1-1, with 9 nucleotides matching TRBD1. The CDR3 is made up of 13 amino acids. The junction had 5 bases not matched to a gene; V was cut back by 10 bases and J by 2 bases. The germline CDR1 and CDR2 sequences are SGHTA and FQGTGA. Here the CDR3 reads CATGTGPNTEAFF. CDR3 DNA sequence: TGTGCCACAGGGACAGGGCCAAACACTGAAGCTTTCTTT.

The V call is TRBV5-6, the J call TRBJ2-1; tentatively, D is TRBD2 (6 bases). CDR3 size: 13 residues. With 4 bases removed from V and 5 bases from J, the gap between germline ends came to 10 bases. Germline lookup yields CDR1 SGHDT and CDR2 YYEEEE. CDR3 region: CASSGGLDNEQFF. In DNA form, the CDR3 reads TGTGCCAGCAGCGGGGGACTCGACAATGAGCAGTTCTTC.

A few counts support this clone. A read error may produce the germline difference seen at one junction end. The CDR3 nucleotides are TGCGCCAGCAGCCAAACCGCACAGGGATACACAGATACGCAGTATTTT. Amino acid sequence: CASSQTAQGYTDTQYF. The V and J genes are TRBV5-4 and TRBJ2-3; a weak D match, TRBD1 (6 bases). Germline CDR1 SGHNT, CDR2 YYREEE (reference sequence). The CDR3 runs 16 residues.

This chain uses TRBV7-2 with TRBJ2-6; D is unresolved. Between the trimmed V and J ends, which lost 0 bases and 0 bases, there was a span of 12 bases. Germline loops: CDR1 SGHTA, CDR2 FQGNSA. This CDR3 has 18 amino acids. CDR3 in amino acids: CASSLAARRPSGANVLTF. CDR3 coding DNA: TGTGCCAGCAGCTTAGCCGCCAGGAGACCCTCTGGGGCCAACGTCCTGACTTTC.

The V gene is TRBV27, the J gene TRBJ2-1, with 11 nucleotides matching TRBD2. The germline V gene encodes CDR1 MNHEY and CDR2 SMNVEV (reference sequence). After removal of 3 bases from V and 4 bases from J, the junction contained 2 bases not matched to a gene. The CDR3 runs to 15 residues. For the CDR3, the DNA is TGTGCCAGCAGTTTTGGGACTAGCGGTTACAATGAGCAGTTCTTC. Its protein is CASSFGTSGYNEQFF.

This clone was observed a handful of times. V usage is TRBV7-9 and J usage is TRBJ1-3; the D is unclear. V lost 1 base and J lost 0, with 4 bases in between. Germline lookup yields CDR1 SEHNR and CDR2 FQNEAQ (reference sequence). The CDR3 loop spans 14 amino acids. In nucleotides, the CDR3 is TGTGCCAGCAGCTTAGGAGTCTCTGGAAACACCATATATTTT. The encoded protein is CASSLGVSGNTIYF.

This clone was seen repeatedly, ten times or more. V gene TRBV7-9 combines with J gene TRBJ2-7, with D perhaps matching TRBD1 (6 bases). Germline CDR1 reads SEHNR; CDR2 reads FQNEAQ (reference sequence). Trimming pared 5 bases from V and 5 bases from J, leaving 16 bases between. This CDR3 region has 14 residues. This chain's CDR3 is CASSRTRQAHEQYF. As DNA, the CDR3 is TGTGCCAGCAGCAGAACACGACAGGCCCACGAGCAGTACTTC.

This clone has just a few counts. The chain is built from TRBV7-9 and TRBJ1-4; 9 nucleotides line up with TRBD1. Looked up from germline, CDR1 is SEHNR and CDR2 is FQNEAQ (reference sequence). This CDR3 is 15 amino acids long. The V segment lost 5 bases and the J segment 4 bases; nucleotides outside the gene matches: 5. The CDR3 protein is CASSPPGQGNEKLFF. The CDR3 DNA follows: TGTGCCAGCAGCCCACCGGGACAGGGTAATGAAAAACTGTTTTTT.

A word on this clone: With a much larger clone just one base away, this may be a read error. The CDR3 region has the DNA TGTGCCAGCAGCATCAGCGGGAGTTACAATGAGCAGATCTTC. Its translation is CASSISGSYNEQIF. This sequence joins TRBV28 and TRBJ2-1; 8 bases align to TRBD2. The CDR3 is 14 amino acids. Germline values: CDR1 MDHEN, CDR2 SYDVKM. Full variable domain (rest looked up from reference TRBV28 and TRBJ2-1): DVKVTQSSRYLVKRTGEKVFLECVQDMDHENMFWYRQDPGLGLRLIYFSYDVKMKEKGDIPEGYSVSREKKERFSLILESASTNQTSMYLCASSISGSYNEQIFGPGTRLTVL.

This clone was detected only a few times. CDR3 loop: CAWSRTANGYTF. The CDR3 coding sequence is TGTGCCTGGAGTAGGACAGCAAATGGCTACACCTTC. The chain has TRBV30 and TRBJ1-2; weak D call: TRBD1 (6 bases). The CDR3 has 12 amino acids. V was pared by 2 bases and J by 6 bases, with 10 bases between. CDR1 is GTSNPN, CDR2 SVGIG, per germline (reference sequence).

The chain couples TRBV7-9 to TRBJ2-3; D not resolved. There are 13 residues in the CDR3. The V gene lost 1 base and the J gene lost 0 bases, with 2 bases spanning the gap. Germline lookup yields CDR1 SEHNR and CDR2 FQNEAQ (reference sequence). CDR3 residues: CASSLESTDTQYF. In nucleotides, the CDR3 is TGTGCCAGCAGCTTAGAAAGCACAGATACGCAGTATTTT.

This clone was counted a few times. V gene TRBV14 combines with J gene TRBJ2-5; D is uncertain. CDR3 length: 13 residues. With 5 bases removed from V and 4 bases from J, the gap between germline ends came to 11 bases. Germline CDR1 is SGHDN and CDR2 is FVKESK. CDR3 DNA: TGTGCCAGCAGCATCACCTTCCGAGAGACCCAGTACTTC. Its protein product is CASSITFRETQYF.

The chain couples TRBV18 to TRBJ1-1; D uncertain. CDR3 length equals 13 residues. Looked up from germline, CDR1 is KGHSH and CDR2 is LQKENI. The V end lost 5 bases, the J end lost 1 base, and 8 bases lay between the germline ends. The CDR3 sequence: CASSKLGNTEAFF. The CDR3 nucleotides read TGTGCCAGCTCAAAGCTGGGGAACACTGAAGCTTTCTTT. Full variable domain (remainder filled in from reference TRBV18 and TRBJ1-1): NAGVMQNPRHLVRRRGQEARLRCSPMKGHSHVYWYRQLPEEGLKFMVYLQKENIIDESGMPKERFSAEFPKEGPSILRIQQVVRGDSAAYFCASSKLGNTEAFFGQGTRLTVV.

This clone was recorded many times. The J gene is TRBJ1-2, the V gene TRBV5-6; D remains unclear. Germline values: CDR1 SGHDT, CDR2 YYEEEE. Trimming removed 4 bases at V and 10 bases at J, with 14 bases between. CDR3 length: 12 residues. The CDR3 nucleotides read TGTGCCAGCAGCCGTCGGTTGGGTTACTACACCTTC. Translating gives CASSRRLGYYTF.

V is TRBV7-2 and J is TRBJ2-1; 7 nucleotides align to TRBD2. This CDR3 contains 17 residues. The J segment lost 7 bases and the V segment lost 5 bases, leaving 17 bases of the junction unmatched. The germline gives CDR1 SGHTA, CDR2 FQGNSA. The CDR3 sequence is CASSANRQGGVWNEQFF. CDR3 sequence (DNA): TGTGCCAGCAGCGCCAATAGGCAGGGAGGGGTCTGGAATGAGCAGTTCTTC.

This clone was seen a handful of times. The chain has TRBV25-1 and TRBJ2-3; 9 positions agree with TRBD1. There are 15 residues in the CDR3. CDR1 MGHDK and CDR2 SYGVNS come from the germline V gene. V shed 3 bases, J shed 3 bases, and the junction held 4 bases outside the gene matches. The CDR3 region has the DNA TGTGCCAGCAGTGACCGGGACAGGGAAACAGATACGCAGTATTTT. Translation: CASSDRDRETDTQYF.

CDR3 in DNA: TGTGCCAGCCTTTATCGGGACAGGAGGGACAATGAGCAGTTCTTC. As protein: CASLYRDRRDNEQFF. The J gene is TRBJ2-1, the V gene TRBV28, with TRBD1 matching over 8 bases. V lost 8 bases and J lost 5; bases outside the gene matches: 11. There are 15 residues in the CDR3. In germline, CDR1 is MDHEN, CDR2 SYDVKM.

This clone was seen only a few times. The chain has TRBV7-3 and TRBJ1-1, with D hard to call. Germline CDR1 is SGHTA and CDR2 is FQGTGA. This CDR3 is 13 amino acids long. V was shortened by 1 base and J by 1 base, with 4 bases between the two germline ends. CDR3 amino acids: CASSLMRNTEAFF. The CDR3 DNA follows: TGTGCCAGCAGCTTAATGAGGAACACTGAAGCTTTCTTT. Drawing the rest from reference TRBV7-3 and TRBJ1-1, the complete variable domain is GAGVSQTPSNKVTEKGKYVELRCDPISGHTALYWYRQSLGQGPEFLIYFQGTGAADDSGLPNDRFFAVRPEGSVSTLKIQRTERGDSAVYLCASSLMRNTEAFFGQGTRLTVV.

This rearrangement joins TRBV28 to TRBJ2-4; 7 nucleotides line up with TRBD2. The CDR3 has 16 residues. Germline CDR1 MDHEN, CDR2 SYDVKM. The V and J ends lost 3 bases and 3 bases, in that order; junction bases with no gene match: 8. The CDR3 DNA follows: TGTGCCAGCAGTTTCGTTATGAGCGGGGTCAAAAACATTCAGTACTTC. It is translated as CASSFVMSGVKNIQYF.

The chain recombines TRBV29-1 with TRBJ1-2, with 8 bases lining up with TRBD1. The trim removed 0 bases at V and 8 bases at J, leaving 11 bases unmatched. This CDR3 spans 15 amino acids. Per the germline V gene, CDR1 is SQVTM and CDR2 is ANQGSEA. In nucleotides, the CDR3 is TGCAGCGTTGAAGAGCTGGGGATGTCAGGGGGCGGCTACACCTTC. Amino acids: CSVEELGMSGGGYTF. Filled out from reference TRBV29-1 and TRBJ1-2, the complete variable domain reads SAVISQKPSRDICQRGTSLTIQCQVDSQVTMMFWYRQQPGQSLTLIATANQGSEATYESGFVIDKFPISRPNLTFSTLTVSNMSPEDSSIYLCSVEELGMSGGGYTFGSGTRLTVV.